Listed here are 30 T cell receptor beta chains from one sample, sequenced in a study of quantifying T cell responses using KT2 cells. Study in general: TCR alpha and beta constant-region primers primed reverse transcription of RNA.

The cDNA 3' end received a ligated oligonucleotide with a UMI. First-round PCR used 4 cycles and beta primers RC1.1 and RC1.2 covering TRBC1 and TRBC2. MiXCR was run by TCRdb on the UMI-ligation and nested PCR reads, yielding one entry per CDR3 protein. The table lists roughly 50,000 distinct CDR3 sequences, 9% to 15% of them singletons, with roughly 10% in the top ten. What was sequenced was PBMCs spiked with cells of the T cell clone KT2. The origin of the receptors is a human donor.

This rearrangement joins TRBV21-1 to TRBJ2-7; the table's TRBD2 call for D was not verified on the DNA. TRBV21-1 is a pseudogene. This CDR3 has 12 amino acids. DNA of the CDR3: TGTGCCAGCCCCCGCTACAGTTACGAGCAGTACTTC. Encoded protein: CASPRYSYEQYF.

This clonotype was counted a few times. DNA for the CDR3: TGTGCCAGCAACTTAGCGGGGGGTAAACAAGAGACCCAGTACTTC. It specifies CASNLAGGKQETQYF. The chain employs TRBV3-1 and TRBJ2-5, with 10 bases identical to TRBD2. Germline V CDR1 and CDR2: LGHDT, YNNKEL (reference sequence). The CDR3 spans 15 residues. V lost 7 bases, J lost 2 bases, and 7 bases stayed unmatched.

The chain uses TRBV6-5 and TRBJ1-1; D gene unclear. V was shortened by 0 bases and J by 4 bases, with 15 bases between the two germline ends. The V gene's germline CDR1 is MNHEY and CDR2 SVGAGI. The CDR3 extends over 16 amino acids. Here the CDR3 DNA reads TGTGCCAGCAGTTACTCCCTGAATCGGGTGTCCACTGAAGCTTTCTTT. Protein: CASSYSLNRVSTEAFF.

The chain uses TRBV11-2 and TRBJ2-2; D ambiguous. This CDR3 region has 17 residues. Germline V gene lookup returns CDR1 SGHAT and CDR2 FQNNGV. V lost 2 bases to trimming and J lost 6 bases, with 19 bases between them. CDR3 coding DNA: TGTGCCAGCAGCTTAAGAGGTCCTATTAGTCCCGCCGGGGAGCTGTTTTTT. Translation: CASSLRGPISPAGELFF.

The rearrangement joins TRBV2 to TRBJ2-3; D assignment may be TRBD1 or TRBD2 (5 bases each). Germline CDR1 is SNHLY and CDR2 is FYNNEI. The CDR3 extends over 14 amino acids. Between the trimmed V and J ends, which lost 2 bases and 4 bases, there was a span of 10 bases. The CDR3 reads CASSEFRDADTQYF. CDR3 nucleotides: TGTGCCAGCAGTGAATTCCGGGACGCAGATACGCAGTATTTT.

The V call is TRBV4-1, the J call TRBJ2-1, with D perhaps matching TRBD2 (6 bases). The CDR3 contains 14 residues. The V and J ends lost 2 bases and 4 bases respectively, with 9 bases between them. Germline CDR1 and CDR2: MGHRA and YSYEKL. CDR3 in DNA: TGCGCCAGCAGCCAACCCGGGAGTTACAATGAGCAGTTCTTC. Protein sequence: CASSQPGSYNEQFF.

V is TRBV6-2 or TRBV6-3 and J is TRBJ1-2, with 7 bases identical to TRBD1. V was clipped by 6 bases and J by 6 bases; unmatched bases: 10. Germline CDR1 MNHEY, CDR2 SVGEGT. The CDR3 consists of 14 residues. The CDR3 is CASSPDRNYDGYTF. The CDR3, as DNA: TGTGCCAGCAGCCCGGACAGGAATTACGATGGCTACACCTTC.

This clonotype appeared a few times. This sequence joins TRBV20-1 and TRBJ1-1; a possible D gene is TRBD1 (6 bases). V was trimmed by 3 bases and J by 6 bases, leaving 20 bases between them. The CDR3 loop spans 15 amino acids. Germline CDR1 is DFQATT and CDR2 is SNEGSKA (reference sequence). The CDR3 loop is CSARWSPGHTAEAFF. The CDR3 DNA follows: TGCAGTGCTAGGTGGTCCCCGGGACACACCGCTGAAGCTTTCTTT.

In its sample, this clonotype is large. V and J are TRBV20-1 and TRBJ2-1, with a possible D match to TRBD2 (6 bases). Germline V gene sequence: CDR1 DFQATT, CDR2 SNEGSKA (reference sequence). V lost 6 bases and J 3 bases, leaving 12 bases between the germline ends. The CDR3 totals 13 residues. DNA for the CDR3: TGCAGTGCGAGCTTAGCGGACTACAATGAGCAGTTCTTC. Its protein product is CSASLADYNEQFF.

This rearrangement joins TRBV20-1 to TRBJ1-1; D uncertain. The V gene's germline CDR1 is DFQATT and CDR2 SNEGSKA (reference sequence). This CDR3 region has 14 residues. V was cut by 4 bases and J by 7 bases, with 19 bases left in between. The CDR3 sequence is CSATSTPFGFEAFF. The CDR3 DNA sequence: TGCAGTGCTACATCGACTCCTTTTGGTTTTGAAGCTTTCTTT.

This clonotype was recorded a few times. The V gene is TRBV6-5, the J gene TRBJ2-7; perhaps TRBD2 as D (5 bases). Germline lookup yields CDR1 MNHEY and CDR2 SVGAGI. Deletions cut 0 bases from V and 2 bases from J, with 11 bases between. The CDR3 covers 15 residues. The CDR3 here is CASSYSQAATYEQYF. The DNA for the CDR3 is TGTGCCAGCAGTTACTCACAAGCGGCCACCTACGAGCAGTACTTC.

This clonotype was detected a few times. For the CDR3, the DNA is TGTGCCATCGGCTACGGGACTACAACCTACGAGCAGTACTTC. Translating it yields CAIGYGTTTYEQYF. The genes are TRBV10-3 and TRBJ2-7; 7 bases align to TRBD2. V gave up 8 bases and J gave up 2 bases; unmatched junction bases: 9. This CDR3 spans 14 amino acids. Germline assignment: CDR1 ENHRY and CDR2 SYGVKD.

This clonotype is a singleton in its sample. This chain links TRBV7-2 with TRBJ1-5; TRBD1 is a possible D gene (5 bases). With 2 bases removed from V and 5 bases from J, the gap between germline ends came to 19 bases. The V gene's germline CDR1 is SGHTA and CDR2 FQGNSA. This CDR3 comprises 17 residues. CDR3 protein: CASSLTGRRERDQPQHF. CDR3 coding DNA: TGTGCCAGCAGCTTAACGGGTCGCAGGGAAAGAGATCAGCCCCAGCATTTT.

This clonotype was detected many times. The chain carries TRBV6-4 and TRBJ2-3, with 8 bases fitting TRBD1. CDR1 MRHNA and CDR2 SNTAGT come from the germline V gene. There are 15 residues in the CDR3. The V segment lost 3 bases and the J segment 1 base; nucleotides outside the gene matches: 3. CDR3 region: CASSEGQGGTDTQYF. DNA of the CDR3: TGTGCCAGCAGTGAAGGACAGGGCGGCACAGATACGCAGTATTTT.

This clonotype turned up a few times. The chain joins TRBV9 to TRBJ2-7, with 12 nucleotides matching TRBD2. V was pared by 3 bases and J by 6 bases, with 7 bases of the junction left unmatched. CDR3 size: 15 residues. Per the germline V gene, CDR1 is SGDLS and CDR2 is YYNGEE. This CDR3 is CASSGRTSGVSEQYF. Here the CDR3 DNA reads TGTGCCAGCAGCGGCCGGACTAGCGGGGTTTCCGAGCAGTACTTC.

The genes are TRBV5-5 and TRBJ2-1; no definite D call. The V end was cut by 2 bases, the J end by 7 bases, with 10 bases between. The CDR3 is 13 amino acids. CDR1 is SGHKS and CDR2 is YYEKEE in the germline V gene (reference sequence). Here the CDR3 DNA reads TGTGCCAGCAGCTTCCACGACATAAATGAGCAGTTCTTC. The encoded protein is CASSFHDINEQFF.

This clonotype was seen a few times. The chain joins TRBV28 to TRBJ2-7, with 8 bases matching TRBD1. This CDR3 contains 12 residues. Looked up from germline, CDR1 is MDHEN and CDR2 is SYDVKM. The CDR3, as DNA: TGTGTCTCCAGGACAGGGAAAGACGAGCAGTACTTC. It encodes CVSRTGKDEQYF.

This clonotype was picked up many times. The chain joins TRBV7-2 to TRBJ1-2; D is possibly TRBD1 (5 bases). V gave up 5 bases and J gave up 5 bases, with 15 bases separating them. This CDR3 is 14 amino acids long. In germline, CDR1 is SGHTA, CDR2 FQGNSA. The CDR3 here is CASSPQGSEYGYTF. The DNA for the CDR3 is TGTGCCAGCAGCCCCCAGGGCTCAGAGTATGGCTACACCTTC.

Concerning this clonotype itself: A much more abundant neighbour one base away suggests this may be a read error. This CDR3 is missing its conserved last phenylalanine or tryptophan, likely due to a read error. The chain recombines TRBV29-1 with TRBJ2-1; a possible D gene is TRBD2 (6 bases). Germline V gives CDR1 SQVTM, CDR2 ANQGSEA. V was shortened by 3 bases and J by 0 bases, with 9 bases between the two germline ends. The CDR3 contains 14 residues. The CDR3 spells CSVEAGNSYNEQFL. In nucleotides, the CDR3 is TGCAGCGTTGAGGCGGGGAACTCCTACAATGAGCAGTTCTTA.

This clonotype was recorded a few times. The chain couples TRBV5-4 to TRBJ2-1; TRBD1 or TRBD2 may be the D gene (5 bases each). Germline V gives CDR1 SGHNT, CDR2 YYREEE (reference sequence). The CDR3 runs 13 residues. V was trimmed by 4 bases and J by 6 bases, leaving 11 bases between them. The chain's CDR3 is CASSGAEGNEQFF. The CDR3 bases are TGTGCCAGCAGCGGGGCCGAGGGCAATGAGCAGTTCTTC.

This clonotype was counted between two and nine times. The chain recombines TRBV20-1 with TRBJ2-3, with D uncertain. The germline V gene has CDR1 DFQATT and CDR2 SNEGSKA (reference sequence). CDR3 length: 13 amino acids. Trimming shortened V by 1 base and J by 4 bases, and 9 bases separated the two germline ends. CDR3: CSARALVSDTQYF. CDR3 nucleotide sequence: TGCAGTGCTAGAGCTTTAGTGTCAGATACGCAGTATTTT.

There are many counts of this clonotype. The rearrangement links TRBV29-1 to TRBJ2-6, with a weak D call TRBD2 (5 bases). Trimming stripped 6 bases from V and 1 base from J, with 10 bases between. The CDR3 runs to 14 residues. CDR1 is SQVTM and CDR2 is ANQGSEA in the germline V gene. The CDR3 coding sequence is TGCAGCGTGTCGGGGTCGTCTGGGGCCAACGTCCTGACTTTC. As protein: CSVSGSSGANVLTF.

This clonotype has only a few counts. The chain uses TRBV29-1 and TRBJ2-5; D unresolved. This CDR3 spans 12 amino acids. Germline V CDR1 and CDR2: SQVTM, ANQGSEA. Trimming left V 4 bases short and J 1 base short, with 7 bases between. The CDR3 region is CSVGHLQETQYF. CDR3 nucleotide sequence: TGCAGCGTTGGACACCTCCAAGAGACCCAGTACTTC.

The chain couples TRBV20-1 to TRBJ1-2; D gene ambiguous. V lost 0 bases and J 3 bases, leaving 11 bases between the germline ends. Per germline, CDR1 DFQATT and CDR2 SNEGSKA (reference sequence). This CDR3 has 14 amino acids. CDR3 amino acids: CSARDTALYYGYTF. As DNA, the CDR3 is TGCAGTGCTAGAGACACAGCCTTATACTATGGCTACACCTTC.

This clonotype was observed a few times. CDR3 in DNA: TGCAGTGCTAGGGAAACTAGCGGCGTCTACGAGCAGTACTTC. Translation: CSARETSGVYEQYF. The V and J genes are TRBV20-1 and TRBJ2-7, with 8 nucleotides matching TRBD2. The length of the CDR3 is 14 residues. Germline V gene sequence: CDR1 DFQATT, CDR2 SNEGSKA (reference sequence). V shed 3 bases and J 3 bases; nucleotides not matched to a gene: 7.

The chain recombines TRBV7-8 with TRBJ2-6; D is ambiguous. Germline lookup yields CDR1 SGHVS and CDR2 FQNEAQ. The CDR3 consists of 18 residues. Between the trimmed V and J ends, which lost 1 base and 0 bases, there was a span of 13 bases. DNA for the CDR3: TGTGCCAGCAGCTTAGTGAGACACGCTACCTCTGGGGCCAACGTCCTGACTTTC. It is translated as CASSLVRHATSGANVLTF.

This clonotype was counted a few times. V gene TRBV7-8 combines with J gene TRBJ1-5, with 10 bases identical to TRBD1. The CDR3 loop spans 15 amino acids. The V gene end was trimmed by 5 bases and the J gene end by 1 base; junction bases not matched to a gene: 2. Germline values: CDR1 SGHVS, CDR2 FQNEAQ. The CDR3 protein is CASSLGQGSNQPQHF. In DNA, the CDR3 is TGTGCCAGCAGCCTGGGACAGGGGAGCAATCAGCCCCAGCATTTT.

The chain is built from TRBV15 and TRBJ2-3; 9 bases fit TRBD1. The ends lost 1 base at V and 4 bases at J; junction bases unmatched: 3. The CDR3 sequence is 15 residues long. The germline V gene has CDR1 LNHNV and CDR2 YYDKDF (reference sequence). The CDR3 loop reads CATSRATGGADTQYF. The CDR3 bases are TGTGCCACCAGCAGAGCTACAGGGGGCGCAGATACGCAGTATTTT.

This clonotype is judged medium-sized. The chain links TRBV7-9 to TRBJ1-2; D is unresolved. The length of the CDR3 is 12 residues. Trimming stripped 0 bases from V and 4 bases from J, with 3 bases between. The V gene's germline CDR1 is SEHNR and CDR2 FQNEAQ (reference sequence). For the CDR3, the DNA is TGTGCCAGCAGCTTAGCCCCCTATGGCTACACCTTC. Translated, it gives CASSLAPYGYTF.

The chain couples TRBV3-1 to TRBJ1-3; tentatively, D is TRBD1 (5 bases). V was shortened by 0 bases and J by 6 bases, with 9 bases between the two germline ends. CDR3 length equals 14 residues. In germline, CDR1 is LGHDT, CDR2 YNNKEL (reference sequence). This CDR3 reads CASSQDYRPNTIYF. The CDR3 DNA is TGTGCCAGCAGCCAAGACTACAGGCCAAACACCATATATTTT.